These 26 T cell receptor beta chains originate from one sample sequenced in a study of blood T cell repertoires in COVID-19. Sequencing was performed with immunoSEQ multiplex PCR; in TCRdb, only in-frame clones are kept and a portion is missing. The data show 310,000 or so clones, more than 75% seen once. Sequencing was carried out using peripheral blood. The receptors shown here come from a woman in her 50s with acute or convalescent COVID-19.

The J gene is TRBJ2-2, the V gene TRBV11-2, with D possibly matching TRBD2 (5 bases). In germline, CDR1 is SGHAT, CDR2 FQNNGV. The CDR3 length is 15 residues. V was pared by 3 bases and J by 4 bases, with 12 bases between. In nucleotides, the CDR3 is TGTGCCAGCAGCTTGGGAGCGGCCCGCACCGGGGAGCTGTTTTTT. This translates into CASSLGAARTGELFF.

The chain links TRBV6-5 to TRBJ2-3; 7 bases fit TRBD2. The CDR3 has 15 residues. Trimming took 0 bases from V and 3 from J; bases not matched to a gene: 3. CDR1 is MNHEY and CDR2 is SVGAGI in the germline V gene. CDR3 DNA sequence: TGTGCCAGCAGTTACTCCGGGAGGACGACAGATACGCAGTATTTT. Translating it yields CASSYSGRTTDTQYF.

The gene calls are TRBV19 and TRBJ2-7; TRBD1 agrees at 10 bases. Germline values: CDR1 LNHDA, CDR2 SQIVND (reference sequence). The V gene end was trimmed by 5 bases and the J gene end by 0 bases; junction bases not matched to a gene: 4. This CDR3 spans 15 amino acids. The CDR3 protein is CASSPGQGTSYEQYF. CDR3 sequence (DNA): TGTGCCAGTAGTCCGGGACAGGGGACCTCCTACGAGCAGTACTTC.

There are a few counts of this clone. V gene TRBV15 combines with J gene TRBJ2-7; D possibly corresponds to TRBD2 (5 bases). The CDR3 runs 12 residues. Per germline, CDR1 LNHNV and CDR2 YYDKDF (reference sequence). The V end lost 0 bases, the J end lost 8 bases, and 8 bases lay between the germline ends. The CDR3, as DNA: TGTGCCACCAGCAGAGATGGAGGACAGCAGTACTTC. Its protein product is CATSRDGGQQYF.

This chain joins TRBV3-1 (or the pseudogene TRBV3-2) and TRBJ2-1; the match to TRBD2 covers 11 bases. The CDR3 totals 15 residues. Trimming took 5 bases from V and 4 from J; bases not matched to a gene: 4. CDR1 LGHDT and CDR2 YNNKEL come from the germline V gene (reference sequence). This chain's CDR3 is CASSLIAGGYNEQFF. CDR3 DNA sequence: TGTGCCAGCAGCTTAATAGCGGGAGGGTACAATGAGCAGTTCTTC.

This chain uses TRBV10-1 with TRBJ2-6, with D possibly matching TRBD2 (7 bases). The CDR3 covers 13 residues. Germline CDR1 is WNHNN and CDR2 is SYGVQD (reference sequence). The CDR3 bases are TGCGCGAGGGAGGGGGCTGGGGCCAACGTCCTGACTTTC. It codes for CAREGAGANVLTF.

This clone has just one count. This chain joins TRBV29-1 and TRBJ1-1; D not certain. Looked up from germline, CDR1 is SQVTM and CDR2 is ANQGSEA. Trimming pared 5 bases from V and 1 base from J, leaving 8 bases between. CDR3 size: 12 residues. CDR3 sequence reads: CSVYIWNTEAFF. DNA for the CDR3: TGCAGCGTTTATATTTGGAACACTGAAGCTTTCTTT.

The chain carries TRBV7-3 and TRBJ2-5, with D hard to call. The CDR3 is made up of 14 amino acids. With 0 bases removed from V and 2 bases from J, the gap between germline ends came to 7 bases. From germline, CDR1 is SGHTA and CDR2 FQGTGA. In DNA, the CDR3 is TGTGCCAGCAGCTTAACACGCGGACAAGAGACCCAGTACTTC. Its translation: CASSLTRGQETQYF.

In its sample, this clone was seen a few times. The V gene is TRBV4-1, the J gene TRBJ2-7; 7 bases line up with TRBD1. Germline lookup yields CDR1 MGHRA and CDR2 YSYEKL. This CDR3 is built from 19 residues. V trimming: 4 bases; J trimming: 2 bases; junction bases outside the gene matches: 20. The CDR3 nucleotides read TGCGCCAGCAGCCGAAGATCCGACCTGGTTAACAGGGGAACCTACGAGCAGTACTTC. Translated: CASSRRSDLVNRGTYEQYF.

The chain links TRBV15 to TRBJ1-5; D may be TRBD1 (6 bases). CDR3 size: 15 residues. V shed 2 bases and J shed 6 bases, with 14 bases lying between them. Germline V lookup: CDR1 LNHNV, CDR2 YYDKDF (reference sequence). CDR3 sequence: CATSRMSAGVQPQHF. The CDR3 DNA follows: TGTGCCACCAGCAGAATGTCGGCAGGGGTTCAGCCCCAGCATTTT.

The CDR3 region has the DNA TGTGCCACCAGCAGTGCCGGGACTAGATACGAGCAGTACTTC. Translated, it gives CATSSAGTRYEQYF. The chain links TRBV15 to TRBJ2-7, with 8 positions matching TRBD2. This CDR3 is 14 amino acids long. Germline loops: CDR1 LNHNV, CDR2 YYDKDF (reference sequence). Losses at the gene ends were 3 bases for V and 4 bases for J; bases not matched to a gene: 5.

This rearrangement joins TRBV7-2 to TRBJ2-2; a possible D gene is TRBD1 (5 bases). The germline V gene has CDR1 SGHTA and CDR2 FQGNSA. The CDR3 runs 13 residues. V lost 5 bases and J 5 bases, leaving 9 bases between the germline ends. CDR3 coding DNA: TGTGCCAGCAGCGAGCGACAGACCGGGGAGCTGTTTTTT. It codes for CASSERQTGELFF.

This clone was detected once. V usage is TRBV5-4 and J usage is TRBJ2-7; possible D gene TRBD2, 5 bases. The germline gives CDR1 SGHNT, CDR2 YYREEE (reference sequence). There are 15 residues in the CDR3. Trimming took off 0 bases at V and 5 bases at J, with 15 bases between the two ends. CDR3 residues: CASSLEGGRFHEQYF. Here the CDR3 DNA reads TGTGCCAGCAGCTTGGAAGGTGGGAGATTCCACGAGCAGTACTTC. Combining the CDR3 with reference TRBV5-4 and TRBJ2-7 gives the whole variable domain ETGVTQSPTHLIKTRGQQVTLRCSSQSGHNTVSWYQQALGQGPQFIFQYYREEENGRGNFPPRFSGLQFPNYSSELNVNALELDDSALYLCASSLEGGRFHEQYFGPGTRLTVT.

This chain joins TRBV15 and TRBJ2-7; TRBD1 matches at 7 bases. Germline V lookup: CDR1 LNHNV, CDR2 YYDKDF (reference sequence). The junction had 6 bases not matched to a gene; V was cut back by 4 bases and J by 0 bases. CDR3 length: 15 amino acids. The CDR3 loop reads CATSTDRASSYEQYF. Here the CDR3 DNA reads TGTGCCACCAGCACAGACAGGGCGAGCTCCTACGAGCAGTACTTC.

This clone was seen just once. The chain links TRBV5-4 to TRBJ1-1; 7 nucleotides agree with TRBD1. The CDR3 sequence is 15 residues long. CDR1 and CDR2 (germline): SGHNT, YYREEE (reference sequence). V was clipped by 3 bases and J by 0 bases; unmatched bases: 5. CDR3 residues: CASSSQTGLNTEAFF. The CDR3 DNA reads TGTGCCAGCAGCTCGCAGACAGGGTTGAACACTGAAGCTTTCTTT.

This clone was detected only once. The rearrangement joins TRBV3-1 (or the pseudogene TRBV3-2) to TRBJ2-7; no reliable D call. The CDR3 is made up of 11 amino acids. V was cut by 0 bases and J by 12 bases, with 9 bases left in between. Germline V gene sequence: CDR1 LGHDT, CDR2 YNNKEL (reference sequence). Written as DNA, the CDR3 is TGTGCCAGCAGCCAAGAAAGTTCGCGGTACTTC. It encodes CASSQESSRYF.

This clone showed up just a few times. The rearrangement uses TRBV28 and TRBJ2-1; D remains ambiguous. V lost 6 bases to trimming and J lost 9 bases, with 9 bases between them. Per the germline V gene, CDR1 is MDHEN and CDR2 is SYDVKM. The CDR3 covers 11 residues. DNA of the CDR3: TGTGCCAGCAGAGATGGCCTTGAGCAGTTCTTC. As protein: CASRDGLEQFF.

V is TRBV30 and J is TRBJ2-7; 8 bases are shared with TRBD1. V gave up 0 bases and J gave up 3 bases; unmatched junction bases: 7. Looked up from germline, CDR1 is GTSNPN and CDR2 is SVGIG (reference sequence). The CDR3 is made up of 15 amino acids. CDR3: CAWSVRDRMYYEQYF. The CDR3 coding sequence is TGTGCCTGGAGTGTACGGGACAGGATGTACTACGAGCAGTACTTC. Combining the CDR3 with reference TRBV30 and TRBJ2-7 gives the whole variable domain SQTIHQWPATLVQPVGSPLSLECTVEGTSNPNLYWYRQAAGRGLQLLFYSVGIGQISSEVPQNLSASRPQDRQFILSSKKLLLSDSGFYLCAWSVRDRMYYEQYFGPGTRLTVT.

The chain is built from TRBV27 and TRBJ2-3; 15 bases agree with TRBD2. From germline, CDR1 is MNHEY and CDR2 SMNVEV (reference sequence). The ends lost 6 bases at V and 5 bases at J; junction bases unmatched: 12. The CDR3 contains 18 residues. CDR3 in amino acids: CASSPGLAGGPWKDTQYF. Here the CDR3 DNA reads TGTGCCAGCAGCCCCGGACTAGCGGGAGGGCCCTGGAAAGATACGCAGTATTTT.

The chain carries TRBV27 and TRBJ2-7; 9 nucleotides line up with TRBD1. V lost 10 bases to trimming and J lost 3 bases; unmatched junction nucleotides: 7. Germline assignment: CDR1 MNHEY and CDR2 SMNVEV (reference sequence). The CDR3 consists of 13 residues. The CDR3 loop reads CATDGQGFYEQYF. The DNA of the CDR3 is TGTGCCACTGACGGACAGGGGTTCTACGAGCAGTACTTC.

The chain recombines TRBV7-9 with TRBJ2-1; 11 bases line up with TRBD2. V dropped 5 bases and J dropped 8; count of bases not matched to a gene: 5. Germline CDR1 reads SEHNR; CDR2 reads FQNEAQ (reference sequence). The CDR3 sequence is 14 residues long. The CDR3 DNA reads as TGTGCCAGCAGCGTTAGCGGGAGGGCGGATGAGCAGTTCTTC. The encoded protein is CASSVSGRADEQFF.

This chain connects TRBV21-1 to TRBJ1-4; the listed D gene, TRBD1, was not tested against the DNA. TRBV21-1 represents a pseudogene. The CDR3 has 18 amino acids. The CDR3, as DNA: TGTGCCAGCAGTCCCCCGGCGGGACAGGGGCTAAATAATGAAAAACTGTTTTTT. It translates to CASSPPAGQGLNNEKLFF.

The chain couples TRBV28 to TRBJ1-5, with D uncertain. The CDR3 length is 16 residues. CDR1 is MDHEN and CDR2 is SYDVKM in the germline V gene. V was cut by 3 bases and J by 0 bases, with 12 bases left in between. The CDR3, as DNA: TGTGCCAGCAGTTTTATCGAGGGAAATAGCAATCAGCCCCAGCATTTT. Translating it yields CASSFIEGNSNQPQHF.

This rearrangement joins TRBV4-2 to TRBJ1-2; D remains unclear. Germline values: CDR1 LGHNA, CDR2 YNFKEQ. The CDR3 has 16 amino acids. Between the trimmed V and J ends, which lost 4 bases and 7 bases, there was a span of 22 bases. CDR3 protein: CASSLNIDVRSGGYTF. The CDR3 DNA is TGTGCCAGCAGCCTTAACATAGACGTCCGCTCAGGTGGCTACACCTTC.

This clone showed up just a few times. The CDR3 sequence: CASSHPGGYEQYF. CDR3 in DNA: TGCGCCAGCAGCCATCCAGGGGGTTACGAGCAGTACTTC. This sequence joins TRBV4-1 and TRBJ2-7; 7 bases fit TRBD1. This CDR3 is 13 amino acids long. Germline V gene lookup returns CDR1 MGHRA and CDR2 YSYEKL. V shed 3 bases, J shed 4 bases, and the junction held 3 bases outside the gene matches.

The rearrangement joins TRBV9 to TRBJ1-2; unclear D gene. Trimming removed 3 bases at V and 0 bases at J, with 12 bases between. Germline loops: CDR1 SGDLS, CDR2 YYNGEE. This CDR3 region has 15 residues. The DNA for the CDR3 is TGTGCCAGCAGCGGTGGCTTTCCCCCTAACTATGGCTACACCTTC. This gives the protein CASSGGFPPNYGYTF.